One and the same sample provided the 22 T cell receptor beta chains below, sequenced in a study of T cell responses to AZD1222 COVID-19 vaccine. Libraries were prepared by immunoSEQ multiplex PCR; TCRdb keeps only in-frame clonotypes and omits some of them. The data hold some 140,000 clones, with about 88% observed a single time. Sequences were derived from peripheral blood, sampled on day 0 of AZD1222 vaccination. Receptor source: an adult in good health.

V usage is TRBV27 and J usage is TRBJ1-1, with TRBD1 as a possible D gene (6 bases). The germline V gene has CDR1 MNHEY and CDR2 SMNVEV (reference sequence). The V end was cut by 5 bases, the J end by 3 bases, with 19 bases between. The CDR3 is made up of 16 amino acids. In nucleotides, the CDR3 is TGTGCCAGCAGTCTTTCGGGGGCCCTATCGGACACTGAAGCTTTCTTT. Translation gives CASSLSGALSDTEAFF.

The gene calls are TRBV29-1 and TRBJ1-1, with D possibly being TRBD1 (5 bases). The CDR3 extends over 12 amino acids. V lost 7 bases, J lost 3 bases, and 12 bases lay in between. The V gene's germline CDR1 is SQVTM and CDR2 ANQGSEA. The CDR3 nucleotides read TGCAGCGGTGTGGGACGGTACACTGAAGCTTTCTTT. Residues: CSGVGRYTEAFF.

The CDR3 DNA is TGTGCCAGCGGCACCCCGCCCGGACAGGGGGCGTTTCAGCCCCAGCATTTT. It encodes CASGTPPGQGAFQPQHF. The rearrangement joins TRBV28 to TRBJ1-5; 11 nucleotides agree with TRBD1. V shed 8 bases, J shed 6 bases, and the junction held 15 bases outside the gene matches. The germline V gene has CDR1 MDHEN and CDR2 SYDVKM. The CDR3 consists of 17 residues.

The CDR3 region has the DNA TGTGCCAGCAGCCACTCCGGGGCTAGCTCCTACGAGCAGTACTTC. Its translation: CASSHSGASSYEQYF. The chain uses TRBV7-3 and TRBJ2-7, with D perhaps TRBD1 or TRBD2 (5 bases each). Germline loops: CDR1 SGHTA, CDR2 FQGTGA. The CDR3 totals 15 residues. V lost 5 bases, J lost 0 bases, and 14 bases lay in between.

The V gene is TRBV6-4, the J gene TRBJ2-2; D gene unclear. Germline V gene sequence: CDR1 MRHNA, CDR2 SNTAGT. This CDR3 is built from 13 residues. Trimming cost V 6 bases and J 6 bases, with 11 bases left between them. The CDR3 protein is CASSPTVSGELFF. CDR3 coding DNA: TGTGCCAGCAGCCCGACGGTGTCCGGGGAGCTGTTTTTT.

The V and J genes are TRBV27 and TRBJ1-3, with TRBD1 as a possible D gene (5 bases). Deletions cut 11 bases from V and 0 bases from J, with 14 bases between. This CDR3 contains 14 residues. CDR1 is MNHEY, CDR2 SMNVEV, per germline (reference sequence). In nucleotides, the CDR3 is TGTGCCCGAAAAACAGGACACTCTGGAAACACCATATATTTT. As protein: CARKTGHSGNTIYF.

This CDR3 is CATSDPTPGGGGRDTQYF. Written as DNA, the CDR3 is TGTGCCACCAGTGATCCAACCCCAGGGGGCGGGGGAAGAGATACGCAGTATTTT. V is TRBV24-1 and J is TRBJ2-3, with D possibly matching TRBD1 (8 bases). The ends were cut back, 3 bases at V and 5 bases at J, with 23 bases in the middle. Germline V gene data show CDR1 as KGHDR and CDR2 as SFDVKD. The CDR3 consists of 18 residues.

The V call is TRBV5-3, the J call TRBJ1-1; 7 positions match TRBD1. TRBV5-3 is an ORF, and what it does is uncertain. Unmatched junction bases numbered 3, after V lost 4 bases and J lost 0 bases. The CDR3 loop spans 14 amino acids. The CDR3 reads CARSRGQMNTEAFF. The CDR3 DNA reads TGTGCCAGAAGCCGGGGACAGATGAACACTGAAGCTTTCTTT.

The chain links TRBV5-5 to TRBJ2-5; D is ambiguous. Deletions cut 7 bases from V and 3 bases from J, with 4 bases between. Per germline, CDR1 SGHKS and CDR2 YYEKEE (reference sequence). This CDR3 is built from 10 residues. The CDR3 protein is CASGEETQYF. CDR3 bases: TGTGCCAGCGGGGAAGAGACCCAGTACTTC.

The chain recombines TRBV5-4 with TRBJ2-2, with D possibly matching TRBD2 (5 bases). CDR1 is SGHNT, CDR2 YYREEE, per germline (reference sequence). This CDR3 is 16 amino acids long. V lost 4 bases and J 4 bases, leaving 17 bases between the germline ends. DNA of the CDR3: TGTGCCAGCAGCCGCCGGCCCTCAGGAGGCACCGGGGAGCTGTTTTTT. It yields the protein CASSRRPSGGTGELFF.

The rearrangement joins TRBV29-1 to TRBJ2-1; D may be TRBD1 or TRBD2 (5 bases each). V lost 4 bases, J lost 7 bases, and 20 bases lay in between. This CDR3 has 15 residues. Germline assignment: CDR1 SQVTM and CDR2 ANQGSEA. The CDR3 nucleotides read TGCAGCGTTGCCTCCCCCCTGAGGGGCGGGAATGAGCAGTTCTTC. Translating it yields CSVASPLRGGNEQFF.

The rearrangement uses TRBV28 and TRBJ1-1; D gene ambiguous. V was pared by 5 bases and J by 6 bases, with 16 bases between. This CDR3 comprises 14 residues. CDR1 and CDR2 from the germline V gene are MDHEN and SYDVKM. CDR3 coding DNA: TGTGCCAGCAGTCCTTTAAACACGGCGGCTGAAGCTTTCTTT. Its protein product is CASSPLNTAAEAFF.

This clone was seen only once. The chain uses TRBV12-3 or TRBV12-4 and TRBJ1-1; tentative D call: TRBD1 (5 bases). Trimming shortened V by 3 bases and J by 2 bases, and 7 bases separated the two germline ends. This CDR3 spans 13 amino acids. The CDR3 is CASSFGGNTEAFF. The CDR3 DNA is TGTGCCAGCAGTTTCGGGGGTAACACTGAAGCTTTCTTT.

The chain is built from TRBV19 and TRBJ2-3; TRBD2 matches 11 bases. J lost 8 bases, V lost 5 bases, and 9 bases had no gene match. The CDR3 spans 15 residues. In germline, CDR1 is LNHDA, CDR2 SQIVND (reference sequence). CDR3 sequence: CASSLASGRSSTQYF. In DNA form, the CDR3 reads TGTGCCAGTAGTTTAGCTAGCGGGAGGAGTTCTACGCAGTATTTT.

The V call is TRBV29-1, the J call TRBJ1-1; 7 bases map to TRBD1. Losses at the gene ends were 6 bases for V and 7 bases for J; bases not matched to a gene: 2. This CDR3 is built from 10 residues. The germline V gene has CDR1 SQVTM and CDR2 ANQGSEA. DNA of the CDR3: TGCAGCGTCTGGGACAGTGAAGCTTTCTTT. Its translation: CSVWDSEAFF.

This clone was seen just once. The chain joins TRBV11-3 to TRBJ2-7, with D possibly TRBD2 on 5 matching bases. The CDR3 contains 12 residues. The germline CDR1 and CDR2 sequences are SGHNT and YENEEA. Trimming took off 3 bases at V and 6 bases at J, with 9 bases between the two ends. DNA of the CDR3: TGTGCCAGCAGCTTTGGTAGCGCCGAGCAGTACTTC. As protein: CASSFGSAEQYF. Variable domain in full (rest from reference TRBV11-3 and TRBJ2-7): EAGVVQSPRYKIIEKKQPVAFWCNPISGHNTLYWYLQNLGQGPELLIRYENEEAVDDSQLPKDRFSAERLKGVDSTLKIQPAELGDSAVYLCASSFGSAEQYFGPGTRLTVT.

The chain combines TRBV5-5 with TRBJ2-1; 9 bases match TRBD2. The germline V gene has CDR1 SGHKS and CDR2 YYEKEE (reference sequence). V gave up 5 bases and J gave up 4 bases; unmatched junction bases: 16. The CDR3 contains 18 residues. The CDR3 protein is CASSETSIAGALYNEQFF. For the CDR3, the DNA is TGTGCCAGCAGTGAAACTTCCATAGCGGGGGCCTTATACAATGAGCAGTTCTTC.

The CDR3 loop is CASSLAGGPSEQFF. The CDR3 DNA follows: TGTGCCAGCAGCTTAGCGGGAGGGCCGAGTGAGCAGTTCTTC. The chain links TRBV11-2 to TRBJ2-1; 8 bases match TRBD2. The J segment lost 9 bases and the V segment lost 1 base, leaving 5 bases of the junction unmatched. CDR3 length: 14 amino acids. Per germline, CDR1 SGHAT and CDR2 FQNNGV.

This rearrangement joins TRBV13 to TRBJ1-4; a possible D gene is TRBD1 (6 bases). CDR1 and CDR2 from the germline V gene are PRHDT and FYEKMQ (reference sequence). The CDR3 runs to 15 residues. The V end lost 5 bases, the J end lost 5 bases, and 15 bases lay between the germline ends. The CDR3 is CASSTERGGNEKLFF. The CDR3 DNA sequence: TGTGCCAGCAGCACGGAGAGAGGGGGGAATGAAAAACTGTTTTTT.

The chain links TRBV21-1 to TRBJ1-1. TRBV21-1 is an annotated pseudogene. CDR3 length: 19 residues. The CDR3 DNA reads as TGTGCCAGCAGCAAAGCTGGGGTGAAGAGGGGGACTTTGAACACTGAAGCTTTCTTT. It yields the protein CASSKAGVKRGTLNTEAFF.

Only a few counts were recorded for this clone. The chain combines TRBV9 with TRBJ2-1; D gene ambiguous. Trimming stripped 2 bases from V and 7 bases from J, with 19 bases between. Germline-derived CDR1 and CDR2 are SGDLS and YYNGEE. The CDR3 sequence is 16 residues long. The CDR3 sequence is CASSVERVVMWNEQFF. DNA for the CDR3: TGTGCCAGCAGCGTCGAGCGCGTCGTTATGTGGAATGAGCAGTTCTTC.

This chain joins TRBV6-5 and TRBJ1-5, with 7 positions matching TRBD1. V was pared by 4 bases and J by 5 bases, with 5 bases of the junction left unmatched. The length of the CDR3 is 14 residues. Germline V CDR1 and CDR2: MNHEY, SVGAGI. The CDR3 DNA is TGTGCCAGCAGTTTACAGGGGAACCATCAGCCCCAGCATTTT. This codes for CASSLQGNHQPQHF.